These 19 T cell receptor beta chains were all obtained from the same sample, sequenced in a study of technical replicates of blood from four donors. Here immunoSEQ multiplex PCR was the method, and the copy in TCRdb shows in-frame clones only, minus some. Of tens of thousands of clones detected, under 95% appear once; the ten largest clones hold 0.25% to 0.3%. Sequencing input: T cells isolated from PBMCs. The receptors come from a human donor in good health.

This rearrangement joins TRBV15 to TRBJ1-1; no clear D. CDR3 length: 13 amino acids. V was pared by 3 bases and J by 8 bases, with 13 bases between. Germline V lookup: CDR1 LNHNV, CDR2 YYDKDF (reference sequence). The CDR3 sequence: CATSRIPDKEAFF. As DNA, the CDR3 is TGTGCCACCAGCAGGATACCCGACAAGGAAGCTTTCTTT.

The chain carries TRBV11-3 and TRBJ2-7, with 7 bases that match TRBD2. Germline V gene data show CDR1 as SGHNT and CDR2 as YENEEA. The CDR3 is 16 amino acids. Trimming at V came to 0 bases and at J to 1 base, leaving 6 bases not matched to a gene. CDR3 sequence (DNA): TGTGCCAGCAGCTTAGAGCGGGGGAAGAGTTCCTACGAGCAGTACTTC. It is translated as CASSLERGKSSYEQYF.

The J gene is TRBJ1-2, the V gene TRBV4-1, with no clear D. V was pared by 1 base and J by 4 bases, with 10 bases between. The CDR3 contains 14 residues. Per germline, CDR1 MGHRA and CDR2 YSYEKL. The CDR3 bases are TGCGCCAGCAGCCAAGGAGACACTCGCTATGGCTACACCTTC. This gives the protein CASSQGDTRYGYTF.

The CDR3 coding sequence is TGCGCCAGCAGCCCACCCCCGGGGCAGGGAGGTGGAAACACCATATATTTT. It translates to CASSPPPGQGGGNTIYF. This chain uses TRBV4-1 with TRBJ1-3; D possibly corresponds to TRBD1 (5 bases). Germline CDR1 reads MGHRA; CDR2 reads YSYEKL. CDR3 length equals 17 residues. V was pared by 4 bases and J by 3 bases, with 19 bases between.

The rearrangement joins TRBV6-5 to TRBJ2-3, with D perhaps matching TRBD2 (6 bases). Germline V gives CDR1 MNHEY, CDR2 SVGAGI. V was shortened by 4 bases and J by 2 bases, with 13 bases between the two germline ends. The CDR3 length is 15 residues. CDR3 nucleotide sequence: TGTGCCAGCAGTTCCCTGGGCGGGGCCACAGATACGCAGTATTTT. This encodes CASSSLGGATDTQYF.

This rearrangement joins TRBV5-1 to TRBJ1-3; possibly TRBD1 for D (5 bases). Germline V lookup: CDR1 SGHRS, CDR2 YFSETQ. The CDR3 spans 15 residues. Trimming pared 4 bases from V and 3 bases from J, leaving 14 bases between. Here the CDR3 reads CASSHGGVRGNTIYF. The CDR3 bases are TGCGCCAGCAGCCATGGAGGGGTACGTGGAAACACCATATATTTT.

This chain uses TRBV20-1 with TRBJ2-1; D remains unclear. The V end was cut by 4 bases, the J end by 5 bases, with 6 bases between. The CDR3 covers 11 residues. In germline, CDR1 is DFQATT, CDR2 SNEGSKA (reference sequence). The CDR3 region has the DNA TGCAGTGCTACCCTAAACAATGAGCAGTTCTTC. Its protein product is CSATLNNEQFF.

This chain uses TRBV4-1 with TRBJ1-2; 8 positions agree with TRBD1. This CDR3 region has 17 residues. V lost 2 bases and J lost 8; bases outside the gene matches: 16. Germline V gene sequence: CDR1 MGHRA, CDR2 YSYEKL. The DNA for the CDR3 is TGCGCCAGCAGCCAACCCCAACCGGGACAGGTTCTGGGCGGCTACACCTTC. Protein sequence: CASSQPQPGQVLGGYTF.

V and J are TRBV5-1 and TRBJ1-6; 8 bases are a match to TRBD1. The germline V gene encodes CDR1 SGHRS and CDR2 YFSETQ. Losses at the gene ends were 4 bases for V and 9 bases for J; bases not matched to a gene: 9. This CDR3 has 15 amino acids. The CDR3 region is CASSGYRGISSPLHF. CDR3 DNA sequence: TGCGCCAGCAGCGGATACAGGGGGATCAGTTCACCCCTCCACTTT.

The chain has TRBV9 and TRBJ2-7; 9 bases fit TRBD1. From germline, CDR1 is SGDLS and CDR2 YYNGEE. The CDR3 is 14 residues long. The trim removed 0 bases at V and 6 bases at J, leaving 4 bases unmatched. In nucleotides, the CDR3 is TGTGCCAGCAGCGTAGAAGGACAGGGGAGCGAGCAGTACTTC. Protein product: CASSVEGQGSEQYF.

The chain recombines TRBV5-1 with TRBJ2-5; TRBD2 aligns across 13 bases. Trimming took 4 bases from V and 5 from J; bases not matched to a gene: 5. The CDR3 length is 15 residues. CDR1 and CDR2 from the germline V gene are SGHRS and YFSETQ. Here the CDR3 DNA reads TGCGCCAGCAGCCGGACTAGCGGGAGTTCTGAGACCCAGTACTTC. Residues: CASSRTSGSSETQYF.

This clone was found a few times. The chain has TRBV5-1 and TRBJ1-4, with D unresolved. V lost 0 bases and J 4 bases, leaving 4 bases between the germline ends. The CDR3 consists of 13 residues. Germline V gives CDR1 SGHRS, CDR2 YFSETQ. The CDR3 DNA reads TGCGCCAGCAGCTTGGGTTATAATGAAAAACTGTTTTTT. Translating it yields CASSLGYNEKLFF.

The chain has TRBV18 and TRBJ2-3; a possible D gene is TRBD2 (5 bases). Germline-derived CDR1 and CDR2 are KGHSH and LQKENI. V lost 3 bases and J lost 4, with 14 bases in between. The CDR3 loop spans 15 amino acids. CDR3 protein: CASSPGRTPPDTQYF. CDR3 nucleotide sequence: TGTGCCAGCTCACCGGGCAGGACTCCTCCAGATACGCAGTATTTT.

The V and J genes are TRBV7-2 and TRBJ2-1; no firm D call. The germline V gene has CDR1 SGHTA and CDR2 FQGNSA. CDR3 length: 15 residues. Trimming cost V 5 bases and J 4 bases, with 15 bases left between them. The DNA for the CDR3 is TGTGCCAGCAGCCGTGGCAGTCAATTTTACAATGAGCAGTTCTTC. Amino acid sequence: CASSRGSQFYNEQFF.

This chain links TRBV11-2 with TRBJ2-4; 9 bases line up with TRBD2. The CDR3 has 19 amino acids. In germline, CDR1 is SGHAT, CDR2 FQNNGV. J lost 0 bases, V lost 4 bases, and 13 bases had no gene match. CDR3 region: CASSSPGLASFEAKNIQYF. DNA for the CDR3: TGTGCCAGCAGCTCTCCGGGACTAGCTTCTTTCGAAGCCAAAAACATTCAGTACTTC.

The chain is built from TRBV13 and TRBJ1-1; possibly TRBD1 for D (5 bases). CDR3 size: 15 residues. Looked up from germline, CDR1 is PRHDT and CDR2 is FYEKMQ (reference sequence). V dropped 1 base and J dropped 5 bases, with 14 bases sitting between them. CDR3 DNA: TGTGCCAGCAGCTTAGTTTGGTCAGGGCGGACTGAAGCTTTCTTT. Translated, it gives CASSLVWSGRTEAFF.

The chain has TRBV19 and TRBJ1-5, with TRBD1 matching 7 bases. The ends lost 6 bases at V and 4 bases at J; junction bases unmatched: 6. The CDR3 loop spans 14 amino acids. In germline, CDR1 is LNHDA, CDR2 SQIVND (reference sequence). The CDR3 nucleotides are TGTGCCAGTAGATCCGGGACAGAGAATCAGCCCCAGCATTTT. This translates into CASRSGTENQPQHF.

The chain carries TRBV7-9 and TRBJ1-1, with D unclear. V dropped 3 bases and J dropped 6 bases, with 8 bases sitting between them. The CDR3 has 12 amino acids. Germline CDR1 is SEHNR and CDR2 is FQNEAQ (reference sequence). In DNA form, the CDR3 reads TGTGCCAGCAGCTTGGGCCCCCCTGAAGCTTTCTTT. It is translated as CASSLGPPEAFF. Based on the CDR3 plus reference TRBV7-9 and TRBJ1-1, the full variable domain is DTGVSQNPRHKITKRGQNVTFRCDPISEHNRLYWYRQTLGQGPEFLTYFQNEAQLEKSRLLSDRFSAERPKGSFSTLEIQRTEQGDSAMYLCASSLGPPEAFFGQGTRLTVV.

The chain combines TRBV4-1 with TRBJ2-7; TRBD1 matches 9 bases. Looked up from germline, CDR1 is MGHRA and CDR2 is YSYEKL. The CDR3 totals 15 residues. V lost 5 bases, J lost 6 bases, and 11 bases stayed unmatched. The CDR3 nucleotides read TGCGCCAGCAGCGAAGCCGGGACAGGGATCGGCGAGCAGTACTTC. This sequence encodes CASSEAGTGIGEQYF.